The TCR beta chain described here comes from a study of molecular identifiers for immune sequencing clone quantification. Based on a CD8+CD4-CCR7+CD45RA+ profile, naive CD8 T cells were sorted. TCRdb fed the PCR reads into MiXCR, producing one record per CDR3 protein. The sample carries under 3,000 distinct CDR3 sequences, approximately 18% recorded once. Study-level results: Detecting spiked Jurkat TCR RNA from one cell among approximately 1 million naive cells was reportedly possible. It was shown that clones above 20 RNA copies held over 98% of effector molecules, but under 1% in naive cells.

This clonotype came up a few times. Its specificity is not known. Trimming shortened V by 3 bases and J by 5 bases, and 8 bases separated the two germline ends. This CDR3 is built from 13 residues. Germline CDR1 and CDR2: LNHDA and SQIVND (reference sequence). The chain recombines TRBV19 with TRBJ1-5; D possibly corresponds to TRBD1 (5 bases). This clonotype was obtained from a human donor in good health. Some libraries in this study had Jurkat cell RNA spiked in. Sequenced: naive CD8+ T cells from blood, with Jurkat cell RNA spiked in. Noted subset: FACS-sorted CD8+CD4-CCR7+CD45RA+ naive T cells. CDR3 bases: TGTGCCAGTAGTATTCAGGGAGATCAGCCCCAGCATTTT. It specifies CASSIQGDQPQHF.